These 3 T cell receptor beta chains share one sample of origin, sequenced in a study of beta chain features in type 1 diabetes. The authors reverse transcribed all of the isolated RNA, so sequencing captured expressed TCRB transcripts. Sequencing used immunoSEQ multiplex PCR; TCRdb keeps in-frame clones, though not all of them. The sample contains about 700,000 clones, 13% of which appear only once. Findings and caveats of the study: Significant though moderate, a shortening of TCRB CDR3s appeared in all four CD4+ subsets of Type 1 diabetes patients.

Their target antigens are unknown. The specimen was naive CD4+ T cells from blood. The source is a man in his late teens or twenties with type 1 diabetes.

The chain joins TRBV30 to TRBJ1-2; D may be TRBD1 (5 bases). Trimming took off 2 bases at V and 4 bases at J, with 8 bases between the two ends. This CDR3 contains 12 residues. Germline CDR1 and CDR2: GTSNPN and SVGIG (reference sequence). The CDR3 is CAWSLDSYGYTF. CDR3 bases: TGTGCCTGGAGTCTAGACAGCTATGGCTACACCTTC.

This chain joins TRBV29-1 and TRBJ2-5; D not resolved. V lost 4 bases to trimming and J lost 4 bases, with 13 bases between them. Germline-derived CDR1 and CDR2 are SQVTM and ANQGSEA. The CDR3 is 13 amino acids. The CDR3 nucleotides read TGCAGCGTTGTAGGGCGCTTGGTAGAGACCCAGTACTTC. Translation gives CSVVGRLVETQYF.

Only a few counts were recorded for this clone. The V and J genes are TRBV5-1 and TRBJ2-1, with D tentatively TRBD1 (6 bases). CDR3 size: 14 residues. The germline gives CDR1 SGHRS, CDR2 YFSETQ. V gave up 2 bases and J gave up 6 bases, with 12 bases separating them. The CDR3 nucleotides read TGCGCCAGCAGCTTAGGGGGATACACCAATGAGCAGTTCTTC. Translation: CASSLGGYTNEQFF.